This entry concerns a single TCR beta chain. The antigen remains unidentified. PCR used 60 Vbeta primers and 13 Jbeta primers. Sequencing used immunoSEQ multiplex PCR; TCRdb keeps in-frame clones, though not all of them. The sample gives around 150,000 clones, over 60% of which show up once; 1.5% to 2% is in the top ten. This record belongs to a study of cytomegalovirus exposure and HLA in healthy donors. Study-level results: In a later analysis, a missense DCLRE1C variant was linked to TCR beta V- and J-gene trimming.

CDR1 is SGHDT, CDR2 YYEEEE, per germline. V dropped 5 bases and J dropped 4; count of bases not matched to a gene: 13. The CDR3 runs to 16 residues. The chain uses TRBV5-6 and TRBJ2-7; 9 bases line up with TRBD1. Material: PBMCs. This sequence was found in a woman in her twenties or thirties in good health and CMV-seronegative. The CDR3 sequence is CASSFGLGQGPYEQYF. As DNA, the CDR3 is TGTGCCAGCAGTTTCGGTTTGGGACAGGGACCTTACGAGCAGTACTTC.